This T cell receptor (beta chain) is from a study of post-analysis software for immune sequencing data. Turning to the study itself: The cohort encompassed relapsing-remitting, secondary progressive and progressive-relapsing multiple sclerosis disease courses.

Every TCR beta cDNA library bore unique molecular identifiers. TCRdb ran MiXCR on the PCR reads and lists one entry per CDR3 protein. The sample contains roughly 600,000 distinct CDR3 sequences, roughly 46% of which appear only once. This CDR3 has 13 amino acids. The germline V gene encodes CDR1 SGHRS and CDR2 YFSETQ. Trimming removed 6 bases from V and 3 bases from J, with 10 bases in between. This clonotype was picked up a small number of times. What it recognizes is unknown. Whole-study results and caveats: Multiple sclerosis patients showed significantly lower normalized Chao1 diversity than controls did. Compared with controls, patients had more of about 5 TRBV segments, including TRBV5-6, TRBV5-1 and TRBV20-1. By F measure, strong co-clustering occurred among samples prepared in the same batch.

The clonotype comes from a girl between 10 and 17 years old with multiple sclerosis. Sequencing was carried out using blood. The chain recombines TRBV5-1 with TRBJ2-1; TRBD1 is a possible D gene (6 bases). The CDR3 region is CASIGTYYNEQFF. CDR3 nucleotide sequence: TGCGCCAGCATCGGGACATACTACAATGAGCAGTTCTTC.